One sample yielded the 20 T cell receptor beta chains listed below, sequenced in a study of molecular identifiers for immune sequencing clone quantification. TCRdb reprocessed the PCR reads via MiXCR and lists one record per CDR3 protein. The sample carries about half a million distinct CDR3 sequences, roughly 24% recorded once. Sequencing was performed on naive CD8+ T cells from blood, with Jurkat cell RNA spiked in. Described subset: FACS-sorted CD8+CD4-CCR7+CD45RA+ naive T cells. The receptors were sampled from a human donor in good health. Some libraries in this study had Jurkat cell RNA spiked in.

This clonotype was picked up many times. J is TRBJ1-1 and V is TRBV29-1; D is possibly TRBD1 (5 bases). Trimming shortened V by 4 bases and J by 0 bases, and 9 bases separated the two germline ends. The CDR3 loop spans 13 amino acids. Germline V lookup: CDR1 SQVTM, CDR2 ANQGSEA. DNA for the CDR3: TGCAGCGTTGGGGGCGGTTTGAACACTGAAGCTTTCTTT. It encodes CSVGGGLNTEAFF.

Comments on this clonotype: This may be a read error: a much more frequent sequence differs by one nucleotide. The chain recombines TRBV4-1 with TRBJ2-1; TRBD2 aligns across 7 bases. Germline loops: CDR1 MGHRA, CDR2 YSYEKL. The CDR3 is made up of 16 amino acids. For the CDR3, the DNA is TGCGCCGGCAGCCAAGCTGGCGGGAGTTTGATCAATGAGCAGTTCTTC. Its translation: CAGSQAGGSLINEQFF.

This clonotype was seen at least ten times. V and J are TRBV6-2 or TRBV6-3 and TRBJ2-3; D may be TRBD2 (5 bases). The germline gives CDR1 MNHEY, CDR2 SVGEGT. The CDR3 extends over 13 amino acids. V was clipped by 6 bases and J by 5 bases, with 12 bases between them. The DNA of the CDR3 is TGTGCCAGCAGCCTTCCCGCGGGAGATACGCAGTATTTT. Amino acid sequence: CASSLPAGDTQYF.

Ten or more counts support this clonotype. The J gene is TRBJ1-4, the V gene TRBV27, with 7 bases that match TRBD1. V dropped 5 bases and J dropped 7; count of bases not matched to a gene: 7. The length of the CDR3 is 14 residues. Germline CDR1 MNHEY, CDR2 SMNVEV (reference sequence). The CDR3 DNA reads TGTGCCAGCAGTCCCTCGACAGGGACTGAAAAACTGTTTTTT. Its translation: CASSPSTGTEKLFF.

The chain recombines TRBV19 with TRBJ1-1, with 8 bases that match TRBD1. The V gene's germline CDR1 is LNHDA and CDR2 SQIVND (reference sequence). J was trimmed by 5 bases and V by 7 bases; bases with no gene match: 6. The CDR3 is 13 residues long. This CDR3 is CASTSGGITEAFF. The DNA of the CDR3 is TGTGCCAGTACCTCAGGGGGCATTACTGAAGCTTTCTTT.

Points on this clonotype: A read error may be the cause here, since a much bigger clone is one base away. The chain combines TRBV9 with TRBJ1-5; D is ambiguous. Trimming stripped 3 bases from V and 5 bases from J, with 9 bases between. This CDR3 has 13 residues. The germline V gene encodes CDR1 SGDLS and CDR2 YYNGEE. CDR3 protein: CASSGGSYQPQHF. The CDR3 nucleotides read TGTGCCAGCAGCGGAGGGAGCTATCAGCCCCAGCATTTT.

The rearrangement uses TRBV7-9 and TRBJ2-5; D is unclear. The ends were cut back, 7 bases at V and 5 bases at J, with 11 bases in the middle. The V gene's germline CDR1 is SEHNR and CDR2 FQNEAQ (reference sequence). This CDR3 has 12 residues. CDR3 protein: CASTELSETQYF. The DNA of the CDR3 is TGTGCCAGCACCGAACTTTCCGAGACCCAGTACTTC.

This clonotype showed up just a few times. This sequence joins TRBV7-9 and TRBJ2-5; 11 nucleotides line up with TRBD2. There are 16 residues in the CDR3. Trimming took 5 bases from V and 3 from J; bases not matched to a gene: 8. Looked up from germline, CDR1 is SEHNR and CDR2 is FQNEAQ (reference sequence). Here the CDR3 DNA reads TGTGCCAGCAGCCCCTGGACTAGCGGGTCGGAAGAGACCCAGTACTTC. Translated, it gives CASSPWTSGSEETQYF.

At least ten counts were recorded for this clonotype. The chain employs TRBV9 and TRBJ2-3; D not resolved. Trimming cost V 0 bases and J 0 bases, with 20 bases left between them. The CDR3 extends over 19 amino acids. Germline lookup yields CDR1 SGDLS and CDR2 YYNGEE. This CDR3 reads CASSVGYGLTPSSTDTQYF. Here the CDR3 DNA reads TGTGCCAGCAGCGTAGGGTACGGCCTCACTCCTTCTAGCACAGATACGCAGTATTTT.

This clonotype was seen more than once but under ten times. The chain uses TRBV6-2 or TRBV6-3 and TRBJ2-1; D unresolved. The V end was cut by 7 bases, the J end by 7 bases, with 8 bases between. CDR1 is MNHEY, CDR2 SVGEGT, per germline. This CDR3 has 11 amino acids. In nucleotides, the CDR3 is TGTGCCAGCACCATCGGAAATGAGCAGTTCTTC. Translated, it gives CASTIGNEQFF.

This clonotype was seen ten or more times. The CDR3 region has the DNA TGTGCCAGTAGCCCAAGGGGCAGGGGGATCTCCTATAATTCACCCCTCCACTTT. Encoded protein: CASSPRGRGISYNSPLHF. The rearrangement uses TRBV19 and TRBJ1-6; TRBD1 matches 7 bases. Unmatched junction bases numbered 11, after V lost 6 bases and J lost 0 bases. The CDR3 is 18 residues long. The germline gives CDR1 LNHDA, CDR2 SQIVND (reference sequence).

This sequence joins TRBV10-2 and TRBJ1-1; D unresolved. From germline, CDR1 is WSHSY and CDR2 SAAADI. There are 16 residues in the CDR3. V shed 11 bases and J shed 0 bases, with 22 bases lying between them. In DNA form, the CDR3 reads TGCGCCGGCACCGACAACTTTGAGGGAGTGAACACTGAAGCTTTCTTT. Its translation: CAGTDNFEGVNTEAFF.

This clonotype was seen many times. This chain uses TRBV7-2 with TRBJ2-1; 11 bases map to TRBD2. The CDR3 has 16 amino acids. CDR1 and CDR2 (germline): SGHTA, FQGNSA. V shed 2 bases and J 8 bases; nucleotides not matched to a gene: 8. CDR3 in amino acids: CASSLTLAGGLDEQFF. In nucleotides, the CDR3 is TGTGCCAGCAGCTTAACTCTAGCGGGGGGATTAGATGAGCAGTTCTTC.

As regards this clonotype: The germline gene is not matched at one end of the junction; a read error may be the cause. The rearrangement links TRBV7-7 to TRBJ2-3; possibly TRBD1 or TRBD2 for D (5 bases each). This CDR3 spans 15 amino acids. Germline V CDR1 and CDR2: SSHAT, FNYEAQ (reference sequence). The CDR3 coding sequence is TGTGCTAGCAGCTTAGAGGGGAGACTCACAGATACGCAGTATTTT. Its protein is CASSLEGRLTDTQYF. The full variable domain, rest sourced from reference TRBV7-7 and TRBJ2-3, is GAGVSQSPRYKVTKRGQDVTLRCDPISSHATLYWYQQALGQGPEFLTYFNYEAQPDKSGLPSDRFSAERPEGSISTLTIQRTEQRDSAMYRCASSLEGRLTDTQYFGPGTRLTVL.

This clonotype appeared a few times. The V call is TRBV9, the J call TRBJ2-2; the match to TRBD2 covers 7 bases. This CDR3 has 16 residues. After removal of 4 bases from V and 6 bases from J, the junction contained 12 bases not matched to a gene. Germline V gives CDR1 SGDLS, CDR2 YYNGEE. The CDR3 nucleotides read TGTGCCAGCAGCCCACCTGGGGGGGGGTCTCCCGGGGAGCTGTTTTTT. It specifies CASSPPGGGSPGELFF.

This clonotype occurred many times. The rearrangement uses TRBV7-9 and TRBJ2-6; D gene ambiguous. Trimming shortened V by 5 bases and J by 1 base, and 12 bases separated the two germline ends. The CDR3 length is 16 residues. Germline V gives CDR1 SEHNR, CDR2 FQNEAQ (reference sequence). The CDR3 DNA follows: TGTGCCAGCAGCCCTACCTTAGAATCTGGGGCCAACGTCCTGACTTTC. It is translated as CASSPTLESGANVLTF.

The sample holds many counts of this clonotype. J is TRBJ2-1 and V is TRBV7-9; D is uncertain. CDR1 is SEHNR and CDR2 is FQNEAQ in the germline V gene (reference sequence). The CDR3 extends over 12 amino acids. The V gene lost 6 bases and the J gene lost 7 bases, with 10 bases spanning the gap. The CDR3 bases are TGTGCCAGCAGTTTATCCGGGAATGAGCAGTTCTTC. Translating gives CASSLSGNEQFF.

This clonotype has ten or more counts. The V gene is TRBV29-1, the J gene TRBJ1-2; 7 bases agree with TRBD1. The CDR3 consists of 12 residues. The germline gives CDR1 SQVTM, CDR2 ANQGSEA. V lost 4 bases and J lost 7; bases outside the gene matches: 6. CDR3 region: CSVGTGLSGYTF. DNA of the CDR3: TGCAGCGTTGGGACAGGTTTGTCTGGCTACACCTTC.

This clonotype has more than one count but fewer than ten. V gene TRBV19 combines with J gene TRBJ2-5; 10 nucleotides match TRBD1. The J segment lost 5 bases and the V segment lost 3 bases, leaving 3 bases of the junction unmatched. Germline V lookup: CDR1 LNHDA, CDR2 SQIVND (reference sequence). The CDR3 is made up of 14 amino acids. CDR3 protein: CASSMTGGAETQYF. CDR3 sequence (DNA): TGTGCCAGTAGTATGACAGGGGGCGCGGAGACCCAGTACTTC.

The rearrangement joins TRBV7-9 to TRBJ2-1; a weak D match, TRBD1 (5 bases). V lost 1 base to trimming and J lost 8 bases, with 18 bases between them. Germline assignment: CDR1 SEHNR and CDR2 FQNEAQ (reference sequence). The CDR3 spans 16 residues. The CDR3 spells CASSLDLGHLRDEQFF. CDR3 bases: TGTGCCAGCAGCTTAGATCTAGGACACTTACGCGATGAGCAGTTCTTC.